This T cell receptor beta chain was recorded in a study of T cells after yellow fever vaccination. Study findings and constraints: Researchers report a weaker secondary response that nonetheless peaked faster, day 5 versus 15. Boosting was followed by the reappearance of most primary-vaccination clones (approximately 95% CD4, 85% to 90% CD8).

They built TCR cDNA with 5'RACE template switching, a step that put in a universal primer site and UMIs. MiXCR, applied by TCRdb to the 5' RACE reads, yields one record per CDR3 protein. Of roughly 120,000 distinct CDR3 sequences listed, approximately 7.1% were seen once; the top ten hold approximately 2.7%. CDR3 size: 12 residues. Germline values: CDR1 KGHSH, CDR2 LQKENI. This clonotype was detected many times. The antigen remains undetermined. At one of its ends the junction is not consistent with the germline gene, which may arise from a read error. The receptor was isolated from a man between 18 and 35 years old who received the YFV17D yellow fever vaccine. Sequenced material: CD4+ T cells sorted from PBMCs, taken more than 40 days after the first yellow fever vaccination. The chain couples TRBV18 to TRBJ2-1; 7 bases align to TRBD2. The CDR3 nucleotides read TGTGCCAGCTCACCTTCGGATCGGGGGGAGGTCTTC. Residues: CASSPSDRGEVF.